This T cell receptor beta chain appears in the sequencing data of a study of T cells after yellow fever vaccination (dated by TCRdb to about 2019). Turning to the overall study: Libraries from fractions with low cell numbers were prepared with the SMART-Seq v4 Ultra Low Input RNA kit. To follow T-cell clones before and after primary and booster YFV17D yellow fever vaccination, bulk TCR alpha and beta repertoires were sequenced over time. Two healthy male donors, one aged 18 to 29 and one aged 30 to 40 years, were included in the cohort. Blood was drawn at multiple timepoints before and after primary and secondary immunization, with bulk PBMC replicates and cell subsets isolated. Study-wide findings and limitations: The secondary T-cell response was found to be weaker but faster than the primary response, with a peak reached on day 5 rather than on day 15. Because abundant contaminating clonotypes from the bulk population could be contained in FACS-sorted repertoires, computational filtering was required. A small fraction of clonotypes appeared in both the CD4 and CD8 compartments, likely as a result of convergent recombination. After the booster, most clones that had expanded after primary vaccination were detected again (roughly 95% of CD4 and 88% of CD8), suggesting broad maintenance of memory. Only two donors were included in the study, so the extent to which the findings can be generalized is limited.

The sample's treatment or condition label is to be understood as: live attenuated yellow fever vaccine strain. At each blood-draw timepoint, two biological replicates of bulk PBMCs were obtained. PBMCs were isolated from peripheral blood using a standard Ficoll-Paque protocol. RNA was extracted with TriZol from bulk PBMCs, CD4 and CD8 fractions, and dextramer-positive and dextramer-negative fractions. This clonotype occurred many times. Its target antigen remains unknown. Nothing much larger sits one base from this clone, and base qualities are not available. TCR cDNA was synthesized by 5'RACE template switching, through which a universal primer site and unique molecular identifiers were introduced. Priming for cDNA synthesis came from both the TCR alpha and TCR beta constant segments. Libraries were amplified in two PCR steps, with sample barcodes and sequencing adapters added in the second step. Sequencing of libraries was performed on Illumina HiSeq 2500 (2x100 bp) or NovaSeq (2x150 bp). The authors' analysis ran thus. Demultiplexing of reads and collapsing into UMI consensus sequences were performed with MIGEC, and V(D)J alignment was carried out with MiXCR. Using edgeR on replicate PBMC samples, clonotypes were called vaccine-responding if FDR was below 0.01 and the log2 fold change was above 5 up to day 15. Each bulk clonotype was labeled CD4 or CD8 based on which sequenced repertoire, CD4 or CD8, contained the clonotype at higher abundance. Clones were called with MiXCR by TCRdb after fastp trimmed the public reads at Q25, and only in-frame beta chains were retained. Each entry is one CDR3 protein sequence, shown with its most common DNA and genes. The V and J calls and clone size come from TCRdb's table, not from the authors' own analysis. Counted in this sample were around 590,000 distinct CDR3 sequences; roughly 12% of them appeared once. The ten largest make up about 15% of the sample.

Germline trimming amounts to 4 bases on V and 3 bases on J, with 5 as the count of junction bases outside the gene matches. The germline V gene supplies CDR1 LGHNA and CDR2 YNFKEQ. The CDR3 contains 15 residues, cysteine and phenylalanine counted. Here the CDR3 DNA is all that survives: 45 bases in frame from base 1. This clonotype originated in a man aged 25-40 years who received the YFV17D yellow fever vaccine. Here the sequenced sample was PBMCs, taken on the day of the yellow fever booster vaccination. The chain is made from TRBV4-2 and TRBJ2-3; 9 middle bases align to TRBD1. This receptor has the CDR3 CASSPPGQGTDTQYF. The DNA sequence is as follows: TGTGCCAGCAGCCCCCCGGGACAGGGAACAGATACGCAGTATTTT.